The entry below describes one TCR beta chain. Its cognate antigen is unknown. This entry comes from a study of T cell repertoires in cytomegalovirus infection. Study information: Matching HLA type, along with CMV infection, was indicated by public TCR beta signatures.

TCRdb called the reads again in MiXCR, with one record for every CDR3 protein. Of around 740,000 distinct CDR3 sequences in the sample, 35% to 40% are singletons; the top ten hold around 2.8%. Study results and limitations: Cumulative public TCR beta family frequency identified carriers of CMV plus the relevant HLA. It was HLA-C-restricted CMV-specific TCR beta clonotypes that dominated the response ex vivo.

Germline CDR1 is MNHEY and CDR2 is SMNVEV (reference sequence). Trimming cost V 0 bases and J 8 bases, with 8 bases left between them. This CDR3 has 13 amino acids. Source material: PBMCs. This sequence originates from a human donor in good health (CMV status not recorded). Some clones in this sample may be carry-over from other donors' samples. J is TRBJ2-1 and V is TRBV27; D is unclear. The CDR3 sequence is CASSLSIGYEQFF. CDR3 nucleotides: TGTGCCAGCAGTTTATCGATAGGCTATGAGCAGTTCTTC.